The 14 T cell receptor beta chains reported below all come from one sample, sequenced in a study of control samples from healthy donors and cancer patients (TCRdb year 2020). Library creation used the immunoSEQ multiplex PCR assay. The table comes from immuneACCESS by way of TCRdb, which keeps in-frame sequences with V and J called. Part of the clones is missing from these tables; in studies checked, under half for an unresolved V gene and the rest for unknown reasons. This sample holds tens of thousands of clones; approximately 94% were observed only once. The top ten constitute 3.5% to 4% of the sample. What was sequenced was blood. The receptors here all came from a man aged 25 to 45 in good health.

This chain uses TRBV5-6 with TRBJ1-1; D gene unclear. V shed 2 bases and J shed 9 bases, with 14 bases lying between them. The germline gives CDR1 SGHDT, CDR2 YYEEEE. The CDR3 is 13 amino acids. The CDR3 protein is CASSFRRDGKAFF. CDR3 DNA sequence: TGTGCCAGCAGCTTCCGCCGAGATGGGAAAGCTTTCTTT.

The CDR3 loop is CASSPPDRVNQPQHF. The CDR3 DNA sequence: TGTGCCAGCAGCCCGCCGGACAGGGTAAATCAGCCCCAGCATTTT. The chain couples TRBV7-2 to TRBJ1-5; 8 nucleotides match TRBD1. Trimming removed 5 bases from V and 4 bases from J; junction bases left unmatched: 7. Germline V lookup: CDR1 SGHTA, CDR2 FQGNSA. The CDR3 is 15 residues long.

V gene TRBV9 combines with J gene TRBJ1-1; D perhaps matches TRBD1 (6 bases). The germline V gene encodes CDR1 SGDLS and CDR2 YYNGEE. The V gene lost 3 bases and the J gene lost 1 base, with 22 bases spanning the gap. The CDR3 has 18 amino acids. DNA of the CDR3: TGTGCCAGCAGCGCCAACCGCGTACAGGGATCTTCGAACACTGAAGCTTTCTTT. Encoded protein: CASSANRVQGSSNTEAFF.

The CDR3 DNA sequence: TGCGCCAGCAGCCAAAGTCCAACGAACACTGAAGCTTTCTTT. It yields the protein CASSQSPTNTEAFF. The V call is TRBV4-1, the J call TRBJ1-1; D ambiguous. Germline V gene sequence: CDR1 MGHRA, CDR2 YSYEKL. The CDR3 consists of 14 residues. V was shortened by 2 bases and J by 1 base, with 8 bases between the two germline ends.

The CDR3 protein is CASSQGLRDRTGGNIQYF. CDR3 coding DNA: TGCGCCAGCAGCCAAGGTCTCCGGGACAGAACTGGGGGGAACATTCAGTACTTC. This sequence joins TRBV4-1 and TRBJ2-4, with a possible D match to TRBD1 (7 bases). V was pared by 1 base and J by 7 bases, with 23 bases between. The germline gives CDR1 MGHRA, CDR2 YSYEKL. This CDR3 spans 18 amino acids.

The V and J genes are TRBV6-6 and TRBJ2-1; 9 positions agree with TRBD1. The CDR3 totals 14 residues. Trimming at V came to 1 base and at J to 7 bases, leaving 2 bases not matched to a gene. Per the germline V gene, CDR1 is MNHNY and CDR2 is SVGAGI (reference sequence). CDR3 sequence (DNA): TGTGCCAGCAGTTACTTCGGGACAGGGAATGAGCAGTTCTTC. Translating it yields CASSYFGTGNEQFF.

This sequence joins TRBV25-1 and TRBJ2-5; D possibly uses TRBD1 or TRBD2 (7 bases each). The CDR3 is made up of 14 amino acids. Between the trimmed V and J ends, which lost 7 bases and 5 bases, there was a span of 17 bases. Germline lookup yields CDR1 MGHDK and CDR2 SYGVNS. For the CDR3, the DNA is TGTGCCAGCAAGGCTAGGGGGCGGGGGGAGACCCAGTACTTC. Its protein product is CASKARGRGETQYF.

The chain has TRBV30 and TRBJ1-3, with 12 nucleotides matching TRBD1. This CDR3 region has 16 residues. V lost 2 bases to trimming and J lost 4 bases; unmatched junction nucleotides: 6. CDR1 is GTSNPN, CDR2 SVGIG, per germline (reference sequence). The CDR3 region has the DNA TGTGCCTGGAGTTCACCGGGACAGGGGGCCGGAAACACCATATATTTT. Its translation is CAWSSPGQGAGNTIYF.

With regard to this clone: Relative to the germline gene, one junction end is altered; a read error may explain this. V gene TRBV7-9 combines with J gene TRBJ1-2, with D uncertain. This CDR3 region has 11 residues. Germline V CDR1 and CDR2: SEHNR, FQNEAQ (reference sequence). CDR3 sequence reads: CASSGLWSTFF. As DNA, the CDR3 is TGTGCCAGCAGTGGCTTATGGTCGACCTTCTTC.

The rearrangement joins TRBV5-6 to TRBJ1-1, with no clear D. With 7 bases removed from V and 2 bases from J, the gap between germline ends came to 12 bases. The length of the CDR3 is 13 residues. The germline V gene has CDR1 SGHDT and CDR2 YYEEEE. CDR3 sequence (DNA): TGTGCCAGCGGGAGGGTCCAAAACACTGAAGCTTTCTTT. This translates into CASGRVQNTEAFF.

The chain uses TRBV6-2 or TRBV6-3 and TRBJ1-5, with a possible D match to TRBD1 (6 bases). The germline gives CDR1 MNHEY, CDR2 SVGEGT. The CDR3 totals 16 residues. Trimming cost V 1 base and J 7 bases, with 17 bases left between them. As DNA, the CDR3 is TGTGCCAGCAGTTACTTACTCTCAGGGGTTTGGCAGCCCCAGCATTTT. The encoded protein is CASSYLLSGVWQPQHF.

J is TRBJ2-2 and V is TRBV7-8; TRBD2 matches at 8 bases. The germline V gene encodes CDR1 SGHVS and CDR2 FQNEAQ. V was pared by 6 bases and J by 3 bases, with 9 bases of the junction left unmatched. The length of the CDR3 is 16 residues. The CDR3 region is CASRPRGGRDTGELFF. CDR3 coding DNA: TGTGCCAGCAGGCCTCGGGGGGGGCGCGACACCGGGGAGCTGTTTTTT.

The rearrangement uses TRBV2 and TRBJ1-3, with D possibly TRBD1 on 6 matching bases. The CDR3 totals 15 residues. Germline V lookup: CDR1 SNHLY, CDR2 FYNNEI. V lost 6 bases, J lost 0 bases, and 12 bases lay in between. DNA for the CDR3: TGTGCCAGCAGCCTGGCACAGGGCTCTGGAAACACCATATATTTT. This translates into CASSLAQGSGNTIYF.

J is TRBJ2-7 and V is TRBV27; weak D call: TRBD2 (5 bases). The V and J ends lost 0 bases and 2 bases respectively, with 11 bases between them. The V gene's germline CDR1 is MNHEY and CDR2 SMNVEV (reference sequence). The CDR3 has 15 residues. As DNA, the CDR3 is TGTGCCAGCAGTTTATCTGTGGACTCTACCTACGAGCAGTACTTC. The encoded protein is CASSLSVDSTYEQYF.